Shown below are 27 T cell receptor beta chains from a single sample sequenced in a study of beta chain features in type 1 diabetes. The antigens these receptors bind are not known. The whole isolated RNA underwent reverse transcription, so sequencing captured expressed TCRB transcripts. Here immunoSEQ multiplex PCR was the method, and the copy in TCRdb shows in-frame clones only, minus some. The table lists about 270,000 clones, about 13% of them singletons. General study findings and limits: The study found moderately but significantly shorter TCRB CDR3s in all four CD4+ subsets of Type 1 diabetes patients.

The sequenced sample was naive CD4+ T cells from blood. These receptors were obtained from a man aged 25-45 years with type 1 diabetes.

This clone came up a few times. This sequence joins TRBV27 and TRBJ1-2, with 7 bases identical to TRBD1. The length of the CDR3 is 14 residues. The V segment lost 5 bases and the J segment 4 bases; nucleotides outside the gene matches: 7. Germline lookup yields CDR1 MNHEY and CDR2 SMNVEV (reference sequence). Here the CDR3 reads CASSGEQGIYGYTF. In nucleotides, the CDR3 is TGTGCCAGCAGTGGGGAACAGGGGATCTATGGCTACACCTTC.

This clone was counted only a few times. The CDR3 reads CASHWGPSNQPQHF. CDR3 coding DNA: TGTGCCAGCCATTGGGGGCCGAGCAATCAGCCCCAGCATTTT. The chain has TRBV7-8 and TRBJ1-5, with D perhaps TRBD1 (6 bases). Trimming pared 8 bases from V and 1 base from J, leaving 12 bases between. CDR3 length: 14 amino acids. Germline CDR1 SGHVS, CDR2 FQNEAQ.

This clone was counted only a few times. The chain employs TRBV5-4 and TRBJ1-4; TRBD1 might be the D (6 bases). V gave up 2 bases and J gave up 2 bases, with 7 bases separating them. The CDR3 sequence is 14 residues long. Germline loops: CDR1 SGHNT, CDR2 YYREEE (reference sequence). This CDR3 reads CASSFGQTNEKLFF. CDR3 DNA sequence: TGTGCCAGCAGCTTCGGACAGACTAATGAAAAACTGTTTTTT. The variable domain in full, with the rest retrieved from reference TRBV5-4 and TRBJ1-4, is ETGVTQSPTHLIKTRGQQVTLRCSSQSGHNTVSWYQQALGQGPQFIFQYYREEENGRGNFPPRFSGLQFPNYSSELNVNALELDDSALYLCASSFGQTNEKLFFGSGTQLSVL.

The J gene is TRBJ1-5, the V gene TRBV28; D gene ambiguous. CDR1 and CDR2 from the germline V gene are MDHEN and SYDVKM. This CDR3 has 12 amino acids. V was clipped by 6 bases and J by 8 bases, with 11 bases between them. The CDR3 sequence: CASSTRREPQHF. The CDR3 region has the DNA TGTGCCAGCAGCACACGGAGAGAGCCCCAGCATTTT.

This rearrangement joins TRBV7-9 to TRBJ1-2; TRBD1 aligns across 7 bases. CDR3 size: 17 residues. Looked up from germline, CDR1 is SEHNR and CDR2 is FQNEAQ (reference sequence). The ends lost 4 bases at V and 2 bases at J; junction bases unmatched: 13. The CDR3 sequence is CASSSLRRQGLNYGYTF. The DNA of the CDR3 is TGTGCCAGCAGCTCTCTCCGCAGACAGGGTTTAAACTATGGCTACACCTTC. Based on the CDR3 plus reference TRBV7-9 and TRBJ1-2, the full variable domain is DTGVSQNPRHKITKRGQNVTFRCDPISEHNRLYWYRQTLGQGPEFLTYFQNEAQLEKSRLLSDRFSAERPKGSFSTLEIQRTEQGDSAMYLCASSSLRRQGLNYGYTFGSGTRLTVV.

This chain links TRBV7-2 with TRBJ2-1, with D tentatively TRBD2 (7 bases). The CDR3 extends over 18 amino acids. The V gene's germline CDR1 is SGHTA and CDR2 FQGNSA. V was cut by 2 bases and J by 1 base, with 18 bases left in between. CDR3 sequence: CASSLRGGGAGSYNEQFF. CDR3 nucleotide sequence: TGTGCCAGCAGCTTACGTGGGGGGGGCGCGGGGTCCTACAATGAGCAGTTCTTC.

This clone was seen a handful of times. The chain is built from TRBV5-1 and TRBJ2-7; 11 bases align to TRBD2. Losses at the gene ends were 4 bases for V and 3 bases for J; bases not matched to a gene: 9. The CDR3 has 16 amino acids. Germline V gene lookup returns CDR1 SGHRS and CDR2 YFSETQ. The CDR3 is CASSPSLAGGNYEQYF. CDR3 coding DNA: TGCGCCAGCAGCCCCTCCCTAGCGGGGGGAAACTACGAGCAGTACTTC.

The chain couples TRBV20-1 to TRBJ1-2, with D unclear. Germline V gene sequence: CDR1 DFQATT, CDR2 SNEGSKA (reference sequence). CDR3 size: 11 residues. Trimming took off 4 bases at V and 3 bases at J, with 6 bases between the two ends. The DNA for the CDR3 is TGCAGTGCTAAGCGAGACTATGGCTACACCTTC. It encodes CSAKRDYGYTF.

This clone was found a few times. The V gene is TRBV9, the J gene TRBJ2-4; D is uncertain. Germline assignment: CDR1 SGDLS and CDR2 YYNGEE. This CDR3 region has 14 residues. V was shortened by 3 bases and J by 7 bases, with 14 bases between the two germline ends. CDR3 bases: TGTGCCAGCAGCGCCAGTTACCCTGGCAACATTCAGTACTTC. It translates to CASSASYPGNIQYF.

In this sample, this clone turned up a few times. The rearrangement links TRBV6-6 to TRBJ2-1; 9 bases agree with TRBD2. The CDR3 is 16 residues long. J gave up 2 bases and V 4 bases, and 6 bases lay outside the gene matches. The germline CDR1 and CDR2 sequences are MNHNY and SVGAGI (reference sequence). The CDR3 is CASSSRGGVTYNEQFF. The CDR3 DNA is TGTGCCAGCAGTTCGCGGGGGGGAGTTACCTACAATGAGCAGTTCTTC.

The chain links TRBV7-9 to TRBJ2-7; tentative D call: TRBD2 (8 bases). The V gene lost 1 base and the J gene lost 5 bases, with 15 bases spanning the gap. Germline V gene data show CDR1 as SEHNR and CDR2 as FQNEAQ (reference sequence). This CDR3 contains 15 residues. CDR3 nucleotides: TGTGCCAGCAGCTTAGTAGCGGGACAGTACGACGAGCAGTACTTC. This codes for CASSLVAGQYDEQYF. The variable domain in full, with the rest retrieved from reference TRBV7-9 and TRBJ2-7, is DTGVSQNPRHKITKRGQNVTFRCDPISEHNRLYWYRQTLGQGPEFLTYFQNEAQLEKSRLLSDRFSAERPKGSFSTLEIQRTEQGDSAMYLCASSLVAGQYDEQYFGPGTRLTVT.

This clone was detected a few times. The V and J genes are TRBV10-3 and TRBJ1-2, with D possibly matching TRBD1 (6 bases). The CDR3 has 17 residues. Germline CDR1 and CDR2: ENHRY and SYGVKD. Trimming cost V 0 bases and J 0 bases, with 14 bases left between them. CDR3 bases: TGTGCCATCAGTGAGTCCACAGGCCGGACAGCTAACTATGGCTACACCTTC. Protein: CAISESTGRTANYGYTF.

The chain couples TRBV28 to TRBJ2-5, with D maybe TRBD2 (7 bases). Looked up from germline, CDR1 is MDHEN and CDR2 is SYDVKM. The CDR3 is 16 amino acids. V was cut by 3 bases and J by 7 bases, with 21 bases left in between. The CDR3 sequence is CASSLGGGPRPWTQYF. The DNA of the CDR3 is TGTGCCAGCAGTTTGGGCGGGGGCCCCCGCCCTTGGACCCAGTACTTC.

The chain employs TRBV28 and TRBJ2-7; TRBD2 might be the D (6 bases). Germline lookup yields CDR1 MDHEN and CDR2 SYDVKM. V was trimmed by 2 bases and J by 4 bases, leaving 18 bases between them. There are 16 residues in the CDR3. For the CDR3, the DNA is TGTGCCAGCAGTTTAGTGGGGACCGGGACTGGGTACGAGCAGTACTTC. Translated: CASSLVGTGTGYEQYF.

The V and J genes are TRBV7-9 and TRBJ2-1; TRBD2 agrees at 8 bases. After removal of 3 bases from V and 7 bases from J, the junction contained 2 bases not matched to a gene. This CDR3 comprises 13 residues. Germline V gene sequence: CDR1 SEHNR, CDR2 FQNEAQ (reference sequence). The CDR3 DNA reads as TGTGCCAGCAGCTTGTCTAGCGGGAATGAGCAGTTCTTC. Its translation: CASSLSSGNEQFF.

CDR3 region: CAPTQGQETQYF. In DNA, the CDR3 is TGTGCCCCGACTCAGGGCCAAGAGACCCAGTACTTC. The chain recombines TRBV9 with TRBJ2-5, with TRBD1 as a possible D gene (5 bases). The CDR3 loop spans 12 amino acids. Germline loops: CDR1 SGDLS, CDR2 YYNGEE. The V gene lost 10 bases and the J gene lost 1 base, with 11 bases spanning the gap. The full variable domain, its missing parts supplied by reference TRBV9 and TRBJ2-5, is DSGVTQTPKHLITATGQRVTLRCSPRSGDLSVYWYQQSLDQGLQFLIQYYNGEERAKGNILERFSAQQFPDLHSELNLSSLELGDSALYFCAPTQGQETQYFGPGTRLLVL.

J is TRBJ1-3 and V is TRBV28; D is unclear. This CDR3 is 14 amino acids long. Looked up from germline, CDR1 is MDHEN and CDR2 is SYDVKM. V shed 6 bases and J shed 0 bases, with 9 bases lying between them. The CDR3 DNA reads TGTGCCAGCAGGCGCGGCCTCTCTGGAAACACCATATATTTT. It translates to CASRRGLSGNTIYF.

This clone came up a few times. The chain couples TRBV5-1 to TRBJ2-2; the match to TRBD1 covers 8 bases. CDR3 length: 16 amino acids. With V trimmed by 6 bases and J by 5 bases, 12 bases remained unmatched. Germline CDR1 SGHRS, CDR2 YFSETQ. As DNA, the CDR3 is TGCGCCAGCATAACGAATCCGGGACAGGTAACCGGGGAGCTGTTTTTT. It specifies CASITNPGQVTGELFF.

This sequence joins TRBV5-1 and TRBJ2-7; the D is unclear. Germline CDR1 reads SGHRS; CDR2 reads YFSETQ. Deletions cut 0 bases from V and 6 bases from J, with 7 bases between. This CDR3 is 12 amino acids long. CDR3: CASSLGALEQYF. The CDR3 DNA follows: TGCGCCAGCAGCTTGGGAGCCCTCGAGCAGTACTTC.

This rearrangement joins TRBV18 to TRBJ2-7, with TRBD2 matching over 14 bases. Germline loops: CDR1 KGHSH, CDR2 LQKENI. After removal of 0 bases from V and 0 bases from J, the junction contained 4 bases not matched to a gene. This CDR3 contains 18 residues. The CDR3 DNA follows: TGTGCCAGCTCACCACCGGGACTAGCGGGAGCGAGCTCCTACGAGCAGTACTTC. The encoded protein is CASSPPGLAGASSYEQYF.

The table lists this clone with a few counts. The V call is TRBV6-5, the J call TRBJ2-7, with a tentative D call TRBD1 (5 bases). The CDR3 extends over 14 amino acids. Germline CDR1 MNHEY, CDR2 SVGAGI. DNA of the CDR3: TGTGCAGTTGGGGCCAGGGAACGATCCTACGAGCAGTACTTC. It specifies CAVGARERSYEQYF.

This clone was detected a few times. The chain has TRBV19 and TRBJ2-1; 8 nucleotides match TRBD2. V was pared by 5 bases and J by 2 bases, with 8 bases of the junction left unmatched. Germline CDR1 LNHDA, CDR2 SQIVND (reference sequence). The CDR3 length is 16 residues. The CDR3 DNA sequence: TGTGCCAGTAGTGCGCTCAGCGGGAGCACCTACAATGAGCAGTTCTTC. Its translation: CASSALSGSTYNEQFF.

This clone appeared a few times. This chain uses TRBV5-1 with TRBJ1-5; a weak D match, TRBD1 (5 bases). The CDR3 has 15 amino acids. Germline assignment: CDR1 SGHRS and CDR2 YFSETQ. The V and J ends lost 0 bases and 6 bases respectively, with 13 bases between them. The CDR3 coding sequence is TGCGCCAGCAGCTTGGATGCAGGGAGGCGTCAGCCCCAGCATTTT. Translating it yields CASSLDAGRRQPQHF.

This clone has only a few counts. This rearrangement joins TRBV18 to TRBJ2-2, with TRBD1 matching 10 bases. V was pared by 2 bases and J by 4 bases, with 4 bases of the junction left unmatched. CDR1 is KGHSH and CDR2 is LQKENI in the germline V gene. The CDR3 covers 16 residues. The CDR3 here is CASSPDRGPSTGELFF. The CDR3 DNA sequence: TGTGCCAGCTCACCAGACAGGGGGCCGAGCACCGGGGAGCTGTTTTTT.

This sequence joins TRBV11-2 and TRBJ2-4; D is possibly TRBD2 (6 bases). The CDR3 runs 15 residues. Trimming shortened V by 2 bases and J by 7 bases, and 15 bases separated the two germline ends. Per germline, CDR1 SGHAT and CDR2 FQNNGV. CDR3 residues: CASSLSPGGTNIQYF. CDR3 DNA: TGTGCCAGCAGCTTATCACCAGGAGGGACGAACATTCAGTACTTC.

This clone was detected a few times. This chain uses TRBV5-1 with TRBJ1-3; tentative D call: TRBD1 (5 bases). With 0 bases removed from V and 9 bases from J, the gap between germline ends came to 16 bases. CDR3 length equals 15 residues. Germline values: CDR1 SGHRS, CDR2 YFSETQ. This chain's CDR3 is CASSLGTTVRPTIYF. The CDR3 coding sequence is TGCGCCAGCAGCTTGGGTACGACAGTTCGGCCCACCATATATTTT.

The V call is TRBV12-5, the J call TRBJ1-1, with D hard to call. CDR1 and CDR2 from the germline V gene are LGHNT and FRNRAP. CDR3 length: 13 residues. The germline V and J ends were trimmed by 1 base and 4 bases, with 7 bases remaining between them. CDR3 DNA: TGTGCTAGTGGTTTGGCACCGAGCACTGAAGCTTTCTTT. It specifies CASGLAPSTEAFF.